Following are 15 T cell receptor beta chains from one sample sequenced in a study of blood T cell repertoires in COVID-19. TCRdb's table, derived via immunoSEQ multiplex PCR, lists solely in-frame clones and lacks some. The repertoire has approximately 280,000 clones, about 85% of them found once; the top ten carry under 3%. Sequences were obtained from PBMCs or T cells enriched from blood (not recorded which). These receptors all stem from a woman between 50 and 59 years old who had recovered from COVID-19.

The V gene is TRBV29-1, the J gene TRBJ2-1; 11 bases line up with TRBD2. Germline assignment: CDR1 SQVTM and CDR2 ANQGSEA. The ends lost 7 bases at V and 5 bases at J; junction bases unmatched: 7. The CDR3 contains 14 residues. The DNA of the CDR3 is TGCAGCGCCCGGGGACTAGCGGCGAACAATGAGCAGTTCTTC. The encoded protein is CSARGLAANNEQFF.

The J gene is TRBJ1-1, the V gene TRBV29-1; D not resolved. Germline CDR1 is SQVTM and CDR2 is ANQGSEA. The length of the CDR3 is 13 residues. The V and J ends lost 2 bases and 5 bases respectively, with 12 bases between them. Here the CDR3 DNA reads TGCAGCGTTGAAACGGGTTACTTGACTGAAGCTTTCTTT. It yields the protein CSVETGYLTEAFF.

This clone occurred once. This rearrangement joins TRBV19 to TRBJ1-1, with TRBD1 as a possible D gene (6 bases). Between the trimmed V and J ends, which lost 6 bases and 0 bases, there was a span of 11 bases. The germline V gene encodes CDR1 LNHDA and CDR2 SQIVND (reference sequence). The CDR3 loop spans 14 amino acids. Written as DNA, the CDR3 is TGTGCCAGTAGAGACAGGCAGATGAACACTGAAGCTTTCTTT. It specifies CASRDRQMNTEAFF.

This clone was counted a few times. The chain is built from TRBV7-2 and TRBJ1-1, with D possibly matching TRBD1 (5 bases). The CDR3 sequence is 14 residues long. The V gene's germline CDR1 is SGHTA and CDR2 FQGNSA. V dropped 5 bases and J dropped 2 bases, with 12 bases sitting between them. CDR3 protein: CASSTRQFNTEAFF. The CDR3 nucleotides read TGTGCCAGCAGCACTCGACAGTTTAACACTGAAGCTTTCTTT.

The V and J genes are TRBV3-1 (or the pseudogene TRBV3-2) and TRBJ1-1; no firm D call. The CDR3 has 13 amino acids. In germline, CDR1 is LGHDT, CDR2 YNNKEL (reference sequence). Trimming stripped 4 bases from V and 7 bases from J, with 13 bases between. CDR3 protein: CASSPFPGYEAFF. The CDR3 bases are TGTGCCAGCAGCCCCTTTCCGGGGTATGAAGCTTTCTTT.

The V call is TRBV19, the J call TRBJ2-3; 12 nucleotides align to TRBD1. This CDR3 has 15 amino acids. The V and J ends lost 6 bases and 0 bases, in that order; junction bases with no gene match: 1. CDR1 LNHDA and CDR2 SQIVND come from the germline V gene (reference sequence). As DNA, the CDR3 is TGTGCCAGTAGGGGACAGGGGGCTAGCACAGATACGCAGTATTTT. It codes for CASRGQGASTDTQYF.

The chain links TRBV24-1 to TRBJ2-1; 12 bases line up with TRBD2. J was trimmed by 7 bases and V by 3 bases; bases with no gene match: 6. CDR1 KGHDR and CDR2 SFDVKD come from the germline V gene. CDR3 size: 16 residues. DNA for the CDR3: TGTGCCACCAGTGATGGGGTCCTAGCGGGGGGGAATGAGCAGTTCTTC. The encoded protein is CATSDGVLAGGNEQFF.

CDR3 amino acids: CASKRGAPTDTQYF. CDR3 DNA sequence: TGTGCCAGTAAGCGGGGAGCCCCCACAGATACGCAGTATTTT. This chain joins TRBV19 and TRBJ2-3, with 7 bases matching TRBD2. The CDR3 totals 14 residues. Unmatched junction bases numbered 6, after V lost 7 bases and J lost 2 bases. The V gene's germline CDR1 is LNHDA and CDR2 SQIVND (reference sequence).

The V gene is TRBV5-4, the J gene TRBJ1-5, with a tentative D call TRBD1 (6 bases). The germline CDR1 and CDR2 sequences are SGHNT and YYREEE (reference sequence). The CDR3 runs 14 residues. Trimming cost V 0 bases and J 2 bases, with 6 bases left between them. The CDR3 nucleotides are TGTGCCAGCAGCTTGGCAGGGGGCAATCAGCCCCAGCATTTT. This gives the protein CASSLAGGNQPQHF.

The chain joins TRBV7-8 to TRBJ1-1; TRBD1 might be the D (6 bases). Germline lookup yields CDR1 SGHVS and CDR2 FQNEAQ. Trimming stripped 4 bases from V and 7 bases from J, with 13 bases between. The CDR3 consists of 13 residues. The CDR3 region has the DNA TGTGCCAGCAGCTCAGAGGGGGGGAATGAAGCTTTCTTT. It is translated as CASSSEGGNEAFF.

The genes are TRBV9 and TRBJ1-1; the match to TRBD1 covers 7 bases. The trim removed 3 bases at V and 4 bases at J, leaving 3 bases unmatched. Germline lookup yields CDR1 SGDLS and CDR2 YYNGEE. This CDR3 region has 13 residues. This CDR3 is CASSAQGSTEAFF. CDR3 nucleotides: TGTGCCAGCAGCGCACAGGGGAGCACTGAAGCTTTCTTT.

This clone was counted a single time. This chain connects TRBV6-6 to TRBJ1-5; D is unresolved. Germline loops: CDR1 MNHNY, CDR2 SVGAGI (reference sequence). CDR3 length equals 16 residues. Trimming removed 0 bases at V and 2 bases at J, with 11 bases between. The CDR3 spells CASSYSGWVGNQPQHF. CDR3 coding DNA: TGTGCCAGCAGTTACTCCGGGTGGGTGGGCAATCAGCCCCAGCATTTT.

The gene calls are TRBV28 and TRBJ1-4, with 7 bases identical to TRBD1. There are 15 residues in the CDR3. CDR1 and CDR2 (germline): MDHEN, SYDVKM. V was clipped by 5 bases and J by 4 bases; unmatched bases: 7. The chain's CDR3 is CASSTRGLGNEKLFF. The DNA for the CDR3 is TGTGCCAGCAGTACGAGGGGGCTAGGTAATGAAAAACTGTTTTTT.

This clone was observed once. The V and J genes are TRBV19 and TRBJ2-7; 9 bases line up with TRBD2. The CDR3 sequence is 15 residues long. The V and J ends lost 4 bases and 4 bases, in that order; junction bases with no gene match: 8. Germline V CDR1 and CDR2: LNHDA, SQIVND (reference sequence). The CDR3 region is CASSSGTSKLYEQYF. The CDR3, as DNA: TGTGCCAGTAGTAGTGGGACTAGCAAATTGTACGAGCAGTACTTC.

The chain is built from TRBV7-9 and TRBJ1-4; D not certain. Trimming pared 4 bases from V and 8 bases from J, leaving 17 bases between. The CDR3 runs 15 residues. Germline V gene data show CDR1 as SEHNR and CDR2 as FQNEAQ (reference sequence). CDR3 bases: TGTGCCAGCAGCTCCGCTGGAGCCGATGAAGAAAAACTGTTTTTT. Translated, it gives CASSSAGADEEKLFF.